This T cell receptor beta chain was sequenced in a study of blood T cells in healthy people across ages. Next came a second PCR, run for about 6 to 11 cycles, which used a sample-barcoded 5' primer along with a J-beta primer mix. Each CDR3 protein gets one entry after TCRdb re-called the 5' RACE reads with MiXCR. The data contain roughly 790,000 distinct CDR3 sequences, 35% to 45% of them singletons. The V gene's germline CDR1 is DFQATT and CDR2 SNEGSKA (reference sequence). CDR3 size: 14 residues. Deletions cut 2 bases from V and 6 bases from J, with 17 bases between. What was sequenced was blood. The genes are TRBV20-1 and TRBJ2-7; D tentatively reads TRBD1 or TRBD2 (5 bases each). This clonotype originated in a woman aged 55-70 years in good health. In DNA form, the CDR3 reads TGCAGTGCTAGAACCGGGACCCGCCCTACCGAGCAGTACTTC. Translated, it gives CSARTGTRPTEQYF.